This TCR beta chain came from a study of blood T cell repertoires in COVID-19 (dated by TCRdb to the early 2020s). Turning to the overall study: Collaborator samples came from the United States, Italy and Spain and covered acute and convalescent phases of COVID-19. The prospective study material was composed of cDNA or gDNA derived from T cells, B-cell-depleted T cells, or PBMCs. Deeply sampled blood TCRbeta repertoires from subjects exposed to, actively infected with, or recovered from COVID-19 were included in the dataset. The repertoires were released in a freely available public database meant as a resource for research on the immune response to SARS-CoV-2. The samples were drawn from two sources: the first 160 participants of the ongoing ImmuneRACE study, and over 1,000 subjects contributed by 6 global collaborators. Nearly every sample came with metadata listing a de-identified subject ID, COVID-19 status, age in years and sex. Where available, HLA class I and class II types were taken from metadata supplied by the sample provider and were not determined by assay-based typing.

Between the V and J ends, shortened by 4 bases and 8 bases respectively, the junction contains 12 bases. Taken from cysteine to phenylalanine, the CDR3 has 13 residues. This entry keeps only the CDR3 DNA: 39 bases, framed from base 1. Per the germline V gene (reference sequence), WNHNN is the CDR1 and SYGVQD is the CDR2. The study at large found these results: The amount of clinical and demographic metadata varied by source and participant and was provided uncurated.

Each collaborating institution followed its own protocols to collect whole blood in K2EDTA tubes. Collaborator samples were shipped for TCRbeta analysis as frozen whole blood, isolated PBMCs, or DNA extracted from either sample type. As concerns this clone: What this receptor recognizes is not known. The record has no base qualities; no much larger clone is one base away.

TCRbeta CDR3 regions were amplified from genomic DNA using the immunoSEQ Assay, a bias-controlled multiplex PCR. The original pipeline was this. Within the assay, amplification of reference gene primers was used to estimate how many nucleated cells each sample contained. To quantify the absolute abundance of each unique TCRbeta CDR3 rearrangement, sequence reads were collapsed and filtered. For each sample, productive Simpson clonality was calculated as the square root of Simpson's diversity index over productive rearrangements. Not all clones reach the TCRdb copy of this immuneACCESS table, which keeps in-frame sequences only. Checked studies attribute under half of the gap to unresolved V genes and leave the rest unexplained. The V and J calls and the clone size are those of that table, but D and trimming were determined from the DNA. The sample contains roughly 280,000 clones, around 88% of them found a single time. Roughly 2% of the sample rests with the top ten.

The chain was built from TRBV10-1 and TRBJ1-5, with the D gene not confidently named. This TCR was sampled from a man aged 30 to 39 with active or convalescent COVID-19. The sequenced material came from peripheral blood. The DNA reads TGCGCCAGCAGTGCTACCCTCTTGGAGCCCCAGCATTTT. Its product reads: CASSATLLEPQHF.